This T cell receptor beta chain is drawn from a study of cytomegalovirus exposure and HLA in healthy donors. The PCR made use of 60 Vbeta and 13 Jbeta primers. The assay was immunoSEQ multiplex PCR, and TCRdb's table has in-frame clones only and misses some. The sample lists some 140,000 clones; 70% to 80% were seen once. This clone occurred once. The CDR3 has 15 amino acids. V lost 7 bases to trimming and J lost 3 bases, with 18 bases between them. CDR1 MNHEY and CDR2 SVGAGI come from the germline V gene. This receptor was taken from a man aged 25-45 years in good health and CMV-seropositive. Input material: PBMCs. The rearrangement links TRBV6-5 to TRBJ1-2, with a possible D match to TRBD1 (6 bases). This CDR3 is CASKRGQRYDYGYTF. Written as DNA, the CDR3 is TGTGCCAGCAAGAGGGGACAAAGGTACGACTATGGCTACACCTTC.